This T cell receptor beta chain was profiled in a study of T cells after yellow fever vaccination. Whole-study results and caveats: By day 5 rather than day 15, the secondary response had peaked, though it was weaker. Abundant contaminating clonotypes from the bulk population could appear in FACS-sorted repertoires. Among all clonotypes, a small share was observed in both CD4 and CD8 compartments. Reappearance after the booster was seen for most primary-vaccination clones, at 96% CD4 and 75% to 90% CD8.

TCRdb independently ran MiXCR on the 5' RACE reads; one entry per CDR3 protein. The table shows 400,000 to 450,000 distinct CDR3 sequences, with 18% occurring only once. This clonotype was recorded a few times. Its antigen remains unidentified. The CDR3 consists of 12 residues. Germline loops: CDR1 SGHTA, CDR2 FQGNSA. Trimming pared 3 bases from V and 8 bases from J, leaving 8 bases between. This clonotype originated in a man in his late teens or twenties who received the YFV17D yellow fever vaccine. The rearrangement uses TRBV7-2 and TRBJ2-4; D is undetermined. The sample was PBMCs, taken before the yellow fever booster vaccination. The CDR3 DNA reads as TGTGCCAGCAGCTTCTACGACGACATTCAGTACTTC. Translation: CASSFYDDIQYF.